This T cell receptor beta chain was retrieved from a study of cytomegalovirus exposure and HLA in healthy donors. Study-wide findings and caveats: Near-uniform donor sequencing depth was presumed by presence/absence analyses.

About this clone itself: What it recognizes is unknown.

V lost 1 base and J lost 4; bases outside the gene matches: 3. Germline loops: CDR1 MNHNS, CDR2 SASEGT. CDR3 length: 14 amino acids. Vbeta (60) and Jbeta (13) primers were used in the PCR. Clones were sequenced by immunoSEQ multiplex PCR, and TCRdb holds only the in-frame ones, with some missing. The sample lists some 110,000 clones; approximately 70% were seen once. The rearrangement links TRBV6-1 to TRBJ1-1; 7 bases are a match to TRBD1. The specimen sequenced was PBMCs. This clonotype was obtained from a woman in her twenties or thirties in good health and CMV-seronegative. The CDR3 bases are TGTGCCAGCAGTGAAGAACAGGGGTTCACTGAAGCTTTCTTT. It is translated as CASSEEQGFTEAFF.